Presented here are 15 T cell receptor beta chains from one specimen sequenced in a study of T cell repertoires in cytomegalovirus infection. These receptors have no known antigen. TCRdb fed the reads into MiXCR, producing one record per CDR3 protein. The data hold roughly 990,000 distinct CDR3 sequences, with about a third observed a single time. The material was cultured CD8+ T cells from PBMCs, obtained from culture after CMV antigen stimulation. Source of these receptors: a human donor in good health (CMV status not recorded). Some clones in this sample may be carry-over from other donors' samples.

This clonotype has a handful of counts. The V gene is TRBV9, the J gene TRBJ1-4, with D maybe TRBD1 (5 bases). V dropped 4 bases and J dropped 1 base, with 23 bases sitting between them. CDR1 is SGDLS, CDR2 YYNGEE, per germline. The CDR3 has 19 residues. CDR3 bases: TGTGCCAGCAGCATTTCCGATACGGGGCGTTTTAGAACTAATGAAAAACTGTTTTTT. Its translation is CASSISDTGRFRTNEKLFF.

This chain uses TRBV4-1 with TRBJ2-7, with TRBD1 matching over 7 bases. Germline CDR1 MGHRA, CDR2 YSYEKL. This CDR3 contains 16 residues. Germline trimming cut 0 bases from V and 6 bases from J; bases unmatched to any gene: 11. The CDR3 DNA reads TGCGCCAGCAGCCAAGATCAGCGACAGGGATCCGGCGAGCAGTACTTC. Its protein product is CASSQDQRQGSGEQYF.

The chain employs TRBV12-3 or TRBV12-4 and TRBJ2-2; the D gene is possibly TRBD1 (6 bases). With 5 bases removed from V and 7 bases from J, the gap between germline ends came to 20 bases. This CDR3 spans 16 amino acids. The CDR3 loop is CASSLVRYRDLGELFF. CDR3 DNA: TGTGCCAGCAGTCTCGTTAGATACAGGGATCTCGGGGAGCTGTTTTTT.

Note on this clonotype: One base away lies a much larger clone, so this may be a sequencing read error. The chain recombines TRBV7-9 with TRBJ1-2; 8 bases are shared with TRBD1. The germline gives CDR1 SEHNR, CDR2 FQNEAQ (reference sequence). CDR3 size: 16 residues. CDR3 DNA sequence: TGTGTCAGCAGCTCCTGGACAGGGTTAAGAGTTGATGGCTACACCTTC. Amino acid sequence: CVSSSWTGLRVDGYTF.

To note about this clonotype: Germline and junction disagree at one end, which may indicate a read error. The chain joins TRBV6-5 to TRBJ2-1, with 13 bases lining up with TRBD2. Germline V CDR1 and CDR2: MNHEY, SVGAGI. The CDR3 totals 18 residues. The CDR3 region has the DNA TGTGTCAGCAGTTTAAATTCAGGACTAGCGGGGGCCTACAATGAGCAGTTCTTC. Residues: CVSSLNSGLAGAYNEQFF.

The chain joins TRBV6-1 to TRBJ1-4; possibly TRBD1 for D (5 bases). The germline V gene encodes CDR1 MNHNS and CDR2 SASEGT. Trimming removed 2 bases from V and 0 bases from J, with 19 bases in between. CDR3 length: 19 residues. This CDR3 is CASSEKGPWTDTTNEKLFF. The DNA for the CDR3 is TGTGCCAGCAGTGAAAAGGGGCCCTGGACGGATACAACTAATGAAAAACTGTTTTTT.

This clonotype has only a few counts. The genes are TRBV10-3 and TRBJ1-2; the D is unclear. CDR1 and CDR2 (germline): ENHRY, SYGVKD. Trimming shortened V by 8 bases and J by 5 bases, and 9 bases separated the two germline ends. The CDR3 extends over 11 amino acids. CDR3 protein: CAILKGYGYTF. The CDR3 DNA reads TGTGCCATCTTAAAGGGTTATGGCTACACCTTC.

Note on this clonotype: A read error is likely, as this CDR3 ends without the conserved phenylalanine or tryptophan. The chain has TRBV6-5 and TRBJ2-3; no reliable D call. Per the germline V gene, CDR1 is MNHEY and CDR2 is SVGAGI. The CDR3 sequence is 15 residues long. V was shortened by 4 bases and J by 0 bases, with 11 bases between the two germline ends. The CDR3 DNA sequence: TGTGCCAGCAGTTCCTCGCCGTCTAGCACAGATACGCAGTATTAT. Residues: CASSSSPSSTDTQYY.

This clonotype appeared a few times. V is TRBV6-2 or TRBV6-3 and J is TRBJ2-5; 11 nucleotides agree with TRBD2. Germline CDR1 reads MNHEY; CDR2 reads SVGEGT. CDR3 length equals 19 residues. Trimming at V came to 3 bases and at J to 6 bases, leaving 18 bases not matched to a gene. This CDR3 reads CASSYIPGLTSGARKTQYF. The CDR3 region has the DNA TGTGCCAGCAGTTATATCCCCGGGTTGACTAGCGGGGCCCGGAAGACCCAGTACTTC.

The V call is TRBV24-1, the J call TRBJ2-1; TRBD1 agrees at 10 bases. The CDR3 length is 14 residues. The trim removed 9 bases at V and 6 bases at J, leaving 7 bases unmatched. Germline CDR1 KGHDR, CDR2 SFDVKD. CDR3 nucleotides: TGTGCCACCGGCAGTTGGACAGGGGGCAATGAGCAGTTCTTC. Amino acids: CATGSWTGGNEQFF.

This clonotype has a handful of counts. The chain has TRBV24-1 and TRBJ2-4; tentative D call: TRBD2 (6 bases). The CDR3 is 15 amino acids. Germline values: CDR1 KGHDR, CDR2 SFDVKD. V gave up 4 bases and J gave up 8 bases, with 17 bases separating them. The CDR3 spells CATSDPRSPGDIQYF. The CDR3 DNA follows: TGTGCCACCAGTGACCCCAGGTCCCCGGGGGACATTCAGTACTTC.

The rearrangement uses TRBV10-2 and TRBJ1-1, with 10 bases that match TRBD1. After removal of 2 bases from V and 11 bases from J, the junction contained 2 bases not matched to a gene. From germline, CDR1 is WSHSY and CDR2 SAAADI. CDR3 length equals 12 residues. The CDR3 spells CASSEPGQGAFF. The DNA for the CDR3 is TGCGCCAGCAGTGAGCCGGGACAGGGGGCTTTCTTT.

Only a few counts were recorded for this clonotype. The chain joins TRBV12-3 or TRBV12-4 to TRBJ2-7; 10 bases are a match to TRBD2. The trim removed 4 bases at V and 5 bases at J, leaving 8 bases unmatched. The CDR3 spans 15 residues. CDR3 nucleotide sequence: TGTGCCAGCAGTTATGACGGGACTAGCGACGACGAGCAGTACTTC. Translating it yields CASSYDGTSDDEQYF.

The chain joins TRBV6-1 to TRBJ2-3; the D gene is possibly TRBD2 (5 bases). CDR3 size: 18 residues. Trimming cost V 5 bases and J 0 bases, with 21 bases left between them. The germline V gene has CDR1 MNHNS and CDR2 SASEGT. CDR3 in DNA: TGTGCCAGCAGTCCACTACTAGACCTAGAGCGTAGCACAGATACGCAGTATTTT. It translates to CASSPLLDLERSTDTQYF.

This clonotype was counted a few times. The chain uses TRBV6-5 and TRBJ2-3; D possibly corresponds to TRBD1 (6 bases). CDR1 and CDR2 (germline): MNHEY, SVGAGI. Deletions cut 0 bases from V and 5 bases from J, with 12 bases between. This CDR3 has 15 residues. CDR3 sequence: CASSYSDTGRDTQYF. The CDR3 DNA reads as TGTGCCAGCAGTTACTCGGACACAGGGAGAGATACGCAGTATTTT.